The entry below describes one TCR beta chain. Its antigen is not yet known. Per-nucleotide qualities are absent, and no much larger clonotype sits a single base away. The library was produced with RT-PCR. TCRdb names NextSeq 550 as the instrument used. TCRdb cleaned the public reads at Q25 with fastp, built clones with MiXCR and kept in-frame beta chains. Rows are unified per CDR3 protein, each entry keeping the most common DNA and genes. This sample comprises 30,000 to 40,000 distinct CDR3 sequences, 30% to 40% of them detected only once. The ten largest clones take up 76% of the sample. After removal of 0 bases from V and 7 bases from J, the junction retains 5 bases not matched to a gene. From the germline V gene, CDR1 is SGHDT and CDR2 is YYEEEE. The CDR3 holds 14 amino acids from the cysteine to the phenylalanine. Just the 42-base CDR3 DNA is kept, in frame starting at base 1. The source of the sample is a study of patients and donors after allogeneic stem cell transplantation (dated by TCRdb to the early 2020s).

The chain employs TRBV5-6 and TRBJ2-7, with 9 bases matching TRBD2. This TCR was sampled from a human donor who was either an allogeneic HSCT recipient or a stem cell or donor lymphocyte infusion donor (not recorded which). It is not recorded whose cells these are; they may come from a transplant donor. The specimen sequenced was blood, either unsorted or a sorted T cell fraction (not recorded which). The DNA sequence is as follows: TGTGCCAGCAGCTTGGTAGCGGGAGTCGAAGAGCAGTACTTC. Translated, it reads CASSLVAGVEEQYF.